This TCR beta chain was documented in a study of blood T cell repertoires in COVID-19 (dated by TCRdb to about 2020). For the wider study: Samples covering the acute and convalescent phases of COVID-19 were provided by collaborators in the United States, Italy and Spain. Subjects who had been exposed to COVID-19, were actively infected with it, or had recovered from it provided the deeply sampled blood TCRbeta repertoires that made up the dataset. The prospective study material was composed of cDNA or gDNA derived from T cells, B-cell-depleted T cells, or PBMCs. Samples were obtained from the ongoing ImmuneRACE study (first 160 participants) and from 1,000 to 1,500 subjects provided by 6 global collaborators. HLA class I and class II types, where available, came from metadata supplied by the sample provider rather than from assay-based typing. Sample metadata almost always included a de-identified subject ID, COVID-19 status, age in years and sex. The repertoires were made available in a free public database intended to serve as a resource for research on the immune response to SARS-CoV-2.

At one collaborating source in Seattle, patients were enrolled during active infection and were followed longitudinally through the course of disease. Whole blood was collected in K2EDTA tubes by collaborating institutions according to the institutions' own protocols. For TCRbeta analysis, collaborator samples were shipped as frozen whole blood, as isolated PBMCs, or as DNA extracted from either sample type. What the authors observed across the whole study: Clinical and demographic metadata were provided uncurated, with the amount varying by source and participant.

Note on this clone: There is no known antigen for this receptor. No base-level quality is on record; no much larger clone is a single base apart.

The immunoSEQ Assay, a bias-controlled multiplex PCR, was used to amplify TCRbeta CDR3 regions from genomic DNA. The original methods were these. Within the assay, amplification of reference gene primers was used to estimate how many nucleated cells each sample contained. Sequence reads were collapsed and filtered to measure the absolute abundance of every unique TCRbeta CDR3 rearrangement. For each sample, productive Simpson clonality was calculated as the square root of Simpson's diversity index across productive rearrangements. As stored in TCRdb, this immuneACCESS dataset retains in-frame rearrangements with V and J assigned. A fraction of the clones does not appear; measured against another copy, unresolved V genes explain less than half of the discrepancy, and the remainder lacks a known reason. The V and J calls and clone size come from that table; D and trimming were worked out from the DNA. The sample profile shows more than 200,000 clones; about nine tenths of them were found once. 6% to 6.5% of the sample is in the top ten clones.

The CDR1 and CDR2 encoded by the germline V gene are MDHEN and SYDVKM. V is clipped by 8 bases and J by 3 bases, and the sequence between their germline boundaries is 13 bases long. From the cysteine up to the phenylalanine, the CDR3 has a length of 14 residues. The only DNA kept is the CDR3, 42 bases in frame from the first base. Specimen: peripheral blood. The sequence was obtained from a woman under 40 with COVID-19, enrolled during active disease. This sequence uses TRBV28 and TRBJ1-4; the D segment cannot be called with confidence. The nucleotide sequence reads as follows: TGTGCCAGCGGCCGGGATGCGGCTAATGAAAAACTGTTTTTT. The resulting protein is CASGRDAANEKLFF.